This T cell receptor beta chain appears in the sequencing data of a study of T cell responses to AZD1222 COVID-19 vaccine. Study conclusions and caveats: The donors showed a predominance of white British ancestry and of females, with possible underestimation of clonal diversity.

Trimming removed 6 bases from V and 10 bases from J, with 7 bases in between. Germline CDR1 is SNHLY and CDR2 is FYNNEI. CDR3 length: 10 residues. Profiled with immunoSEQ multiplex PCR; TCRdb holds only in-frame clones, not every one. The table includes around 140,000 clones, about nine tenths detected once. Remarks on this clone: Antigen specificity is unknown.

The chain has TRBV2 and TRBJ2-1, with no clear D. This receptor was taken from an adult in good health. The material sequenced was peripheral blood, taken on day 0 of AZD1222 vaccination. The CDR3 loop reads CASRWWEQFF. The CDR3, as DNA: TGTGCCAGCAGGTGGTGGGAGCAGTTCTTC. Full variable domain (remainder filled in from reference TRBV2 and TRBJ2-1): EPEVTQTPSHQVTQMGQEVILRCVPISNHLYFYWYRQILGQKVEFLVSFYNNEISEKSEIFDDQFSVERPDGSNFTLKIRSTKLEDSAMYFCASRWWEQFFGPGTRLTVL.